The present T cell receptor (beta chain) was sequenced within a study of cytomegalovirus exposure and HLA in healthy donors. About the research overall: Earlier results showed roughly 120 million unique TCR beta sequences derived from some 180 million T cells.

Primers for the PCR totalled 60 Vbeta and 13 Jbeta. The assay was immunoSEQ multiplex PCR, and TCRdb's table has in-frame clones only and misses some. This sample carries approximately 160,000 clones, around 70% of them seen once, and the ten largest clones take approximately 4.4%. This CDR3 region has 12 residues. V was shortened by 10 bases and J by 7 bases, with 11 bases between the two germline ends. From germline, CDR1 is SEHNR and CDR2 FQNEAQ (reference sequence). About this clone: The antigen remains undetermined.

The study, taken as a whole, reports: In a later analysis, a missense DCLRE1C variant was linked to TCR beta V- and J-gene trimming. Analyses of presence and absence presupposed an approximately uniform sequencing depth across donors.

This sequence was found in a man between 18 and 35 years old in good health and CMV-seropositive. What was sequenced was PBMCs. The chain combines TRBV7-9 with TRBJ1-6; D is perhaps TRBD1 (6 bases). The CDR3 DNA sequence: TGTGCCAATACGCAGGGGAATTCACCCCTCCACTTT. The encoded protein is CANTQGNSPLHF.